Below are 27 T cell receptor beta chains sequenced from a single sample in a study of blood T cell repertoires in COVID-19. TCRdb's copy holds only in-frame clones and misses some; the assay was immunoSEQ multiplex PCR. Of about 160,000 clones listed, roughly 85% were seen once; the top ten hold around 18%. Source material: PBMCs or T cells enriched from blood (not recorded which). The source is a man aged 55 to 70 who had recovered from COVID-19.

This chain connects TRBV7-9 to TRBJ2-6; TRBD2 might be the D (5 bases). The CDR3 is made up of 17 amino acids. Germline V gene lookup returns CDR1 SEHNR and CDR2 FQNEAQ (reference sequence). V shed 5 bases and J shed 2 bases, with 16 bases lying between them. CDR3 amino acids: CASSPGPVGAGANVLTF. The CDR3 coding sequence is TGTGCCAGCAGCCCCGGCCCCGTCGGGGCTGGGGCCAACGTCCTGACTTTC. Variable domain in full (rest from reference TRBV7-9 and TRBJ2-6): DTGVSQNPRHKITKRGQNVTFRCDPISEHNRLYWYRQTLGQGPEFLTYFQNEAQLEKSRLLSDRFSAERPKGSFSTLEIQRTEQGDSAMYLCASSPGPVGAGANVLTFGAGSRLTVL.

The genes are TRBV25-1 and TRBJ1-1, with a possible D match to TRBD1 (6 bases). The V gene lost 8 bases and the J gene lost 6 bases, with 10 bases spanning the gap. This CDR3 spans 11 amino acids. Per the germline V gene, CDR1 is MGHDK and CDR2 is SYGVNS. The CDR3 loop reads CASGSGAEAFF. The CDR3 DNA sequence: TGTGCCAGCGGTTCAGGGGCTGAAGCTTTCTTT.

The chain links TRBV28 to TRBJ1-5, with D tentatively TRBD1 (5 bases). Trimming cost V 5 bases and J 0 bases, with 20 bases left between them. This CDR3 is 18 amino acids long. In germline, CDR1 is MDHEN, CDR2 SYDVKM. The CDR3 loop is CASSRRGLGSYSNQPQHF. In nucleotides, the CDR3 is TGTGCCAGCAGTCGACGGGGGTTGGGGTCGTATAGCAATCAGCCCCAGCATTTT.

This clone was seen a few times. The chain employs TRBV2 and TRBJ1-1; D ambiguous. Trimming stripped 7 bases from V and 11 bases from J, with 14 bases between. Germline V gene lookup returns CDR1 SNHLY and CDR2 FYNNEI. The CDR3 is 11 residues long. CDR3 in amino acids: CASNFQRSAFF. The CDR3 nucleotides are TGTGCCAGCAATTTTCAGCGCTCGGCTTTCTTT.

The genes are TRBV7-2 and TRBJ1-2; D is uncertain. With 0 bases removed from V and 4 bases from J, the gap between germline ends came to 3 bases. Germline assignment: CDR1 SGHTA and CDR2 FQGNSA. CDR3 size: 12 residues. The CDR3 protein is CASSLASYGYTF. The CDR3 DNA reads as TGTGCCAGCAGCTTAGCCAGCTATGGCTACACCTTC.

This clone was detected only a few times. CDR3 bases: TGTGCCACCAGTGACCCCGGGACAGAATATGGCTACACCTTC. Residues: CATSDPGTEYGYTF. This chain joins TRBV24-1 and TRBJ1-2; 7 nucleotides align to TRBD1. The ends lost 4 bases at V and 5 bases at J; junction bases unmatched: 6. Looked up from germline, CDR1 is KGHDR and CDR2 is SFDVKD. The CDR3 sequence is 14 residues long.

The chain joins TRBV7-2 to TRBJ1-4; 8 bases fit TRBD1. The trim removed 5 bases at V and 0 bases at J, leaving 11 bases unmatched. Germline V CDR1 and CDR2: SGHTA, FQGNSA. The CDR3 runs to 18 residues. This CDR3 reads CASSLYPGQVATNEKLFF. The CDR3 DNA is TGTGCCAGCAGCCTTTACCCGGGACAGGTTGCAACTAATGAAAAACTGTTTTTT. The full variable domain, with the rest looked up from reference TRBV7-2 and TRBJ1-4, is GAGVSQSPSNKVTEKGKDVELRCDPISGHTALYWYRQSLGQGLEFLIYFQGNSAPDKSGLPSDRFSAERTGGSVSTLTIQRTQQEDSAVYLCASSLYPGQVATNEKLFFGSGTQLSVL.

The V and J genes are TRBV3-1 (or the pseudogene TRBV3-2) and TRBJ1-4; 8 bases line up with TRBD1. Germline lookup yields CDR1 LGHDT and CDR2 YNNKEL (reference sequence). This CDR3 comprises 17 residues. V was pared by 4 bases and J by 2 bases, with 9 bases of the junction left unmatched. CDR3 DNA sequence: TGTGCCAGCAGCCTGTGGACAGGGAGTATCACTAATGAAAAACTGTTTTTT. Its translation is CASSLWTGSITNEKLFF.

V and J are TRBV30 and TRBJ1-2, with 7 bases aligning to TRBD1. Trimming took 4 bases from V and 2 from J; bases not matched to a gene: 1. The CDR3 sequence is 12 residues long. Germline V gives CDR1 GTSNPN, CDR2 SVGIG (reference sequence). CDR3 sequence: CAWTGGNYGYTF. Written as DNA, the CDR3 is TGTGCCTGGACAGGGGGGAACTATGGCTACACCTTC. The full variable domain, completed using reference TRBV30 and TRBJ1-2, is SQTIHQWPATLVQPVGSPLSLECTVEGTSNPNLYWYRQAAGRGLQLLFYSVGIGQISSEVPQNLSASRPQDRQFILSSKKLLLSDSGFYLCAWTGGNYGYTFGSGTRLTVV.

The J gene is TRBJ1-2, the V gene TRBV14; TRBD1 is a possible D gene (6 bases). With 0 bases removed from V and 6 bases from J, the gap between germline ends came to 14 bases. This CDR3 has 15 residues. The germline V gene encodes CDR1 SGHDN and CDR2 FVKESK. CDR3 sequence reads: CASSQDLGAGDGYTF. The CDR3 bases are TGTGCCAGCAGCCAAGATCTGGGGGCTGGTGATGGCTACACCTTC.

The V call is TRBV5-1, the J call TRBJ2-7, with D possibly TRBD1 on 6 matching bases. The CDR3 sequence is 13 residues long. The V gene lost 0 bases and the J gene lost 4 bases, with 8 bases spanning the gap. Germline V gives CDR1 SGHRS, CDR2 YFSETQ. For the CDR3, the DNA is TGCGCCAGCAGCTTGGGAGGACAGTACGAGCAGTACTTC. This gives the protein CASSLGGQYEQYF.

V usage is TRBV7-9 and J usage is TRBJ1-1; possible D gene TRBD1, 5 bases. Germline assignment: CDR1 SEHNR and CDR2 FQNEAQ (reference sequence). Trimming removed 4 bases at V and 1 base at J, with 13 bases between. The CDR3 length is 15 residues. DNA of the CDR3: TGTGCCAGCAGCTGGCCGGGGGACCGGAACACTGAAGCTTTCTTT. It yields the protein CASSWPGDRNTEAFF.

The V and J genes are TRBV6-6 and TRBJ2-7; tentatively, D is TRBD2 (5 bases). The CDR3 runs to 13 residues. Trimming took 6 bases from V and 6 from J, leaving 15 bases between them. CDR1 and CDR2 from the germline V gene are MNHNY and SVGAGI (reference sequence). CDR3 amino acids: CASRTGIESEQYF. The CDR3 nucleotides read TGTGCCAGCAGGACCGGGATTGAGAGCGAGCAGTACTTC.

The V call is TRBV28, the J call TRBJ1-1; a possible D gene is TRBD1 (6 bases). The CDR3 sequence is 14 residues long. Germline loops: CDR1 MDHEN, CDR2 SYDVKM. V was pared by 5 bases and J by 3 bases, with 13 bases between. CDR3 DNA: TGTGCCAGCAGTCAGGGGAGAACGGACACTGAAGCTTTCTTT. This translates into CASSQGRTDTEAFF.

CDR3 protein: CAISDQAGVDTQYF. Here the CDR3 DNA reads TGTGCCATCAGTGATCAAGCGGGAGTAGATACGCAGTATTTT. This chain connects TRBV10-3 to TRBJ2-3; 8 bases agree with TRBD2. This CDR3 spans 14 amino acids. The ends lost 3 bases at V and 5 bases at J; junction bases unmatched: 4. CDR1 ENHRY and CDR2 SYGVKD come from the germline V gene.

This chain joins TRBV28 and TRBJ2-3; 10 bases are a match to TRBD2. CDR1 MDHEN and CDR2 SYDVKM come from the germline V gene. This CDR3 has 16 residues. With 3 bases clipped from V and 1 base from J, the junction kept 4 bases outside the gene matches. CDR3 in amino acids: CASSFTGTSGTDTQYF. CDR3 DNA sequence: TGTGCCAGCAGTTTTACCGGGACTAGCGGCACAGATACGCAGTATTTT.

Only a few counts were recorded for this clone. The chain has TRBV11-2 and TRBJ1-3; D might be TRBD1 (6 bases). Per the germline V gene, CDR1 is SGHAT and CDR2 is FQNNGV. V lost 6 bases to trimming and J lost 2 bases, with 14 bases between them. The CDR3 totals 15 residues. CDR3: CASRGQGWPGNTIYF. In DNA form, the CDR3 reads TGTGCCAGCAGGGGCCAGGGGTGGCCTGGAAACACCATATATTTT.

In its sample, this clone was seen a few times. The chain's CDR3 is CASSQGAGLNTEAFF. CDR3 nucleotides: TGTGCCAGCAGCCAAGGGGCTGGGTTGAACACTGAAGCTTTCTTT. The V and J genes are TRBV3-1 (or the pseudogene TRBV3-2) and TRBJ1-1; D gene unclear. CDR1 LGHDT and CDR2 YNNKEL come from the germline V gene (reference sequence). The CDR3 runs 15 residues. V was cut by 1 base and J by 0 bases, with 9 bases left in between.

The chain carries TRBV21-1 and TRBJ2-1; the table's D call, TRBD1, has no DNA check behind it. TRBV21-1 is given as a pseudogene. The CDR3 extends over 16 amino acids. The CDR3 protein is CASSPIERGLYNEQFF. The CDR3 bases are TGTGCCAGCAGCCCCATCGAGAGGGGGTTGTACAATGAGCAGTTCTTC.

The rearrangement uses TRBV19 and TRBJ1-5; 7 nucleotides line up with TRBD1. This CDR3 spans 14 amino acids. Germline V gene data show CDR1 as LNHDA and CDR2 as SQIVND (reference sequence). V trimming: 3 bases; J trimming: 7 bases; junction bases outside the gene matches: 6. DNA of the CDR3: TGTGCCAGTAGTATGCGGACAGGCCCCCAGCCCCAGCATTTT. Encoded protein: CASSMRTGPQPQHF.

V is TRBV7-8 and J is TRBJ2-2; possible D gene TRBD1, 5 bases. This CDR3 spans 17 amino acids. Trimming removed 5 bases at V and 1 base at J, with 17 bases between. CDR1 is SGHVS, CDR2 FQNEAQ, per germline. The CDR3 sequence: CASSLKLPRGNTGELFF. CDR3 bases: TGTGCCAGCAGCCTCAAGCTTCCTAGGGGGAACACCGGGGAGCTGTTTTTT. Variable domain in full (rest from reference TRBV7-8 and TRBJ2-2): GAGVSQSPRYKVAKRGQDVALRCDPISGHVSLFWYQQALGQGPEFLTYFQNEAQLDKSGLPSDRFFAERPEGSVSTLKIQRTQQEDSAVYLCASSLKLPRGNTGELFFGEGSRLTVL.

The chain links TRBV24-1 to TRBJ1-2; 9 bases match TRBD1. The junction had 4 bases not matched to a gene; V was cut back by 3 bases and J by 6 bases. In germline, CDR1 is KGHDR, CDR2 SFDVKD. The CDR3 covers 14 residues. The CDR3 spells CATSDGTGLDGYTF. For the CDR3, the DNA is TGTGCCACCAGTGATGGGACAGGGTTGGATGGCTACACCTTC.

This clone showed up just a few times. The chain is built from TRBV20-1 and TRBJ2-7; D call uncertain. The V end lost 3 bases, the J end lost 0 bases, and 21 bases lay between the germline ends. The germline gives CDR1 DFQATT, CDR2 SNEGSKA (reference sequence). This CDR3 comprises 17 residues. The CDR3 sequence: CSASQRRPGPSSYEQYF. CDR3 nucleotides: TGCAGTGCTAGTCAGCGCCGGCCGGGTCCCAGCTCCTACGAGCAGTACTTC.

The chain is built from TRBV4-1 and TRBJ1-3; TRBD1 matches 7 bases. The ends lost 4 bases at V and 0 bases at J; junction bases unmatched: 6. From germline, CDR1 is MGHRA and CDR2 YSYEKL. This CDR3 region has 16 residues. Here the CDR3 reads CASSPRQGVSGNTIYF. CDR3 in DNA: TGCGCCAGCAGCCCACGACAGGGAGTCTCTGGAAACACCATATATTTT.

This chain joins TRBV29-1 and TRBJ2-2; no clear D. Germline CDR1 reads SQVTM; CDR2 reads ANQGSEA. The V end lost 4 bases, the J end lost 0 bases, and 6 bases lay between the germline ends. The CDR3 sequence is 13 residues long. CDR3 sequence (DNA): TGCAGCGTTGGCGAAACGAACACCGGGGAGCTGTTTTTT. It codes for CSVGETNTGELFF.

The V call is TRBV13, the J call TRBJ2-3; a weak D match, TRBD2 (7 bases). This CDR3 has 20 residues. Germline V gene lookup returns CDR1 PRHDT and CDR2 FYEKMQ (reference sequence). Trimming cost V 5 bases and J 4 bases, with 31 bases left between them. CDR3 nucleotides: TGTGCCAGCAGCGGGGGCGAGGGACTCGAGGGACGCGGGAGCGCAGATACGCAGTATTTT. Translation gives CASSGGEGLEGRGSADTQYF.

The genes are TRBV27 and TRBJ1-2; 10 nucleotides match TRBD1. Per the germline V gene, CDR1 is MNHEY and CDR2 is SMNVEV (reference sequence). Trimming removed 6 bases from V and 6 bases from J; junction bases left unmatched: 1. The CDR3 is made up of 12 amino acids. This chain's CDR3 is CASSDRGHGYTF. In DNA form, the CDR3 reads TGTGCCAGCAGCGACAGGGGGCATGGCTACACCTTC.